This T cell receptor beta chain is drawn from a study of Graves' ophthalmopathy and Graves' hyperthyroidism (dated by TCRdb to between 2018 and 2020). Background for the entire study: Hyperthyroidism was considered stable if no progression to ophthalmopathy occurred within 18 months of follow-up. The study used TCR beta repertoire signatures to distinguish Graves' ophthalmopathy from Graves' hyperthyroidism and to predict progression to ophthalmopathy. In total, approximately 130 blood samples were TCR-sequenced: around 42 ophthalmopathy, over 70 hyperthyroidism and 17 hyperthyroidism-to-ophthalmopathy patients. To explore V-J signatures that distinguish ophthalmopathy from hyperthyroidism, a discovery set of 100 patients was enrolled, made up of 40 to 45 with ophthalmopathy and roughly 57 with stable hyperthyroidism. An independent validation cohort was composed of about 20 hyperthyroidism patients and over 15 patients who later progressed from hyperthyroidism to ophthalmopathy. T-cell repertoires of thyroid tissue and blood were compared in several hyperthyroidism patients. Following sample collection, hyperthyroidism patients were given methimazole at a starting dose of 30 mg daily, and ophthalmopathy patients were given high-dose intravenous methylprednisolone. What the research found in general, with its limitations: In validation, the model predicted ophthalmopathy progression with over 60% sensitivity and about 73% specificity; around twelve predicted patients were CT-confirmed with GO in a median of approximately six months. The 13-signature model separated ophthalmopathy from stable hyperthyroidism with 85% to 90% sensitivity and approximately 83% specificity in cross-validation, and 80%/75% in the test set. Sample size was not predetermined statistically, and investigators were not blinded to group allocation. Most of the expanded thyroid clonotypes with a frequency above 0.001 were also detected in blood, and it was suggested that the thyroid immune response may be reflected by blood repertoires.

This clonotype was seen repeatedly, ten times or more. Its antigen remains undetermined. No base quality values were provided; no much bigger clone lies one nucleotide off. Patients with hyperthyroidism were aged 18 to 65 years, had been newly diagnosed, and had a disease duration of less than 2 months. Patients with other autoimmune diseases, uncontrolled infections, pregnancy or lactation were excluded from the study. Clinical symptoms, serum thyroxine, TRAb, thyroid ultrasound and orbital computed tomography were used for diagnosis. Total RNA was extracted with Trizol reagent and quality-checked on an Agilent 2100 Bioanalyzer. For repertoire sequencing, TCR beta CDR3 regions were amplified from RNA transcripts. HTBI primers and the Qiagen OneStep RT-PCR kit were used in a first-round RT-PCR, which was followed by a second-round multiplex PCR, size selection and purification. Sequencing of the libraries was carried out on an Illumina HiSeq2000 in paired-end mode with 100 bp reads. As for how the authors treated the data: SOAPnuke was used for read processing, and reads with adapters, uncalled bases, a mean Phred below 15, or no exact constant-primer or identifier match were discarded. COPE v1.2.5 was used to merge high-quality paired reads. Each unique nucleotide sequence was treated as a clonotype, and MiTCR v1.1 was used to align the clonotypes to the IMGT TRB V, D and J references. Only V-J combinations with frequency above 0.0001 were analysed, covering approximately 99% of repertoires. For each V-J combination, a TCR clonal expansion and chaos score was defined as F50 clonal expansion divided by the chaos observed in the TCRdist matrix. Features were reduced by Welch's t-statistics and random forest to around 13 V-J combinations, which fed a naive Bayes classifier. The similarity between thyroid and blood repertoires was quantified using the Morisita-Horn index. In-frame beta chains were kept once TCRdb had trimmed the public reads at Q25 with fastp and called clones with MiXCR. Identical CDR3 protein sequences are pooled into one entry, listed with their most common genes and DNA. None of the V and J calls come from the authors' own analysis; TCRdb made them. The sample has 580,000 or so distinct CDR3 sequences on record, under 40% of them singletons. The ten biggest clones cover about 4.2% of the sample.

The specimen was peripheral blood or thyroid tissue (not recorded which). The source of this sequence is an adult man with Graves' hyperthyroidism.

The DNA is TGTGCCAGCAGCGTAGTTGGGACAGGGCCTTCGAACACTGAAGCTTTCTTT. Its protein product is CASSVVGTGPSNTEAFF. The V gene is TRBV9 and the J gene is TRBJ1-1, and 9 bases in between align with TRBD1. Clipping removes 0 bases from V and 1 base from J, with 7 as the unmatched junction base count. From the germline V gene, CDR1 is SGDLS and CDR2 is YYNGEE. From cysteine to phenylalanine, the CDR3 is 17 amino acids long. Only CDR3 DNA is held: 51 bases, read in frame from base 1.